The next 8 T cell receptor beta chains were all read from a single sample in a study of identifying expanded T cells in peripheral blood. Sequencing used immunoSEQ multiplex PCR; TCRdb keeps in-frame clones, though not all of them. The profile covers 90,000 to 110,000 clones, with 88% appearing a single time and 7.5% to 9.5% taken by the ten largest. The sequencing input was blood. These receptors originate from a person aged 18-70 years in good health.

J is TRBJ1-1 and V is TRBV4-1; no firm D call. V lost 0 bases, J lost 6 bases, and 8 bases lay in between. The germline CDR1 and CDR2 sequences are MGHRA and YSYEKL. This CDR3 is 13 amino acids long. CDR3 DNA sequence: TGCGCCAGCAGCCAAGAGACCGGCCCTGAAGCTTTCTTT. This sequence encodes CASSQETGPEAFF.

This clone was observed a few times. Germline and junction disagree at one end, which may indicate a read error. The chain employs TRBV29-1 and TRBJ2-5; a possible D gene is TRBD1 (5 bases). Germline CDR1 reads SQVTM; CDR2 reads ANQGSEA. The CDR3 is 13 amino acids. The DNA of the CDR3 is TGCAGCCTTGAGGTCCAGGGAACAGAGACCCAGTACTTC. Its translation is CSLEVQGTETQYF.

This clone came up once. J is TRBJ2-7 and V is TRBV5-6; TRBD1 matches 9 bases. Germline CDR1 is SGHDT and CDR2 is YYEEEE. The CDR3 is made up of 15 amino acids. Germline trimming cut 5 bases from V and 2 bases from J; bases unmatched to any gene: 8. In DNA form, the CDR3 reads TGTGCCAGCAGTCGGACGGACAGGGGAGCCTACGAGCAGTACTTC. It is translated as CASSRTDRGAYEQYF.

The J gene is TRBJ1-1, the V gene TRBV18; no clear D. The length of the CDR3 is 11 residues. V was shortened by 6 bases and J by 3 bases, with 5 bases between the two germline ends. Germline CDR1 and CDR2: KGHSH and LQKENI. The CDR3 nucleotides are TGTGCCAGCTCGAGGGACACTGAAGCTTTCTTT. As protein: CASSRDTEAFF.

This chain links TRBV2 with TRBJ1-4; no firm D call. The V end was cut by 2 bases, the J end by 5 bases, with 6 bases between. Germline V CDR1 and CDR2: SNHLY, FYNNEI. The CDR3 contains 13 residues. CDR3 nucleotide sequence: TGTGCCAGCAGTGAACTAGAAAATGAAAAACTGTTTTTT. Translating it yields CASSELENEKLFF.

The genes are TRBV6-1 and TRBJ1-2; D is unresolved. Germline CDR1 MNHNS, CDR2 SASEGT. Trimming pared 7 bases from V and 4 bases from J, leaving 10 bases between. This CDR3 is 12 amino acids long. The CDR3 spells CASTQVPYGYTF. The CDR3, as DNA: TGTGCCAGCACTCAGGTCCCCTATGGCTACACCTTC.

The V gene is TRBV10-3, the J gene TRBJ1-4, with 7 bases lining up with TRBD1. CDR3 length: 13 amino acids. Germline CDR1 ENHRY, CDR2 SYGVKD. The ends lost 6 bases at V and 12 bases at J; junction bases unmatched: 10. This CDR3 is CAIRGQSQNELFF. The CDR3 DNA is TGTGCCATCAGGGGACAGAGCCAGAATGAACTGTTTTTT.

This clone was seen a few times. The rearrangement links TRBV4-1 to TRBJ1-5; weak D call: TRBD1 (6 bases). V dropped 4 bases and J dropped 0 bases, with 13 bases sitting between them. The germline CDR1 and CDR2 sequences are MGHRA and YSYEKL. This CDR3 region has 16 residues. The CDR3 DNA follows: TGCGCCAGCAGCCTACAGGGTTTCTTTAGCAATCAGCCCCAGCATTTT. It encodes CASSLQGFFSNQPQHF.